These 9 T cell receptor beta chains were all obtained from the same sample, sequenced in a study of cytomegalovirus exposure and HLA in healthy donors. Measured with immunoSEQ multiplex PCR; TCRdb has only the in-frame clones, and not every one. The sample yields 250,000 to 400,000 clones, roughly 86% seen once. Sample: PBMCs. The receptors here all came from a man aged 25 to 40 in good health and CMV-seronegative.

The rearrangement uses TRBV11-2 and TRBJ1-5; 8 nucleotides line up with TRBD1. Trimming cost V 5 bases and J 2 bases; bases outside gene matches: 5. Looked up from germline, CDR1 is SGHAT and CDR2 is FQNNGV. CDR3 length: 15 amino acids. The CDR3 DNA reads TGTGCCAGCAGCCCCGGGACAGGAGGCAATCAGCCCCAGCATTTT. It translates to CASSPGTGGNQPQHF.

The genes are TRBV7-9 and TRBJ1-3; D not certain. The CDR3 is made up of 15 amino acids. CDR1 and CDR2 (germline): SEHNR, FQNEAQ (reference sequence). The V end was cut by 5 bases, the J end by 0 bases, with 11 bases between. CDR3 amino acids: CASSPGGFSGNTIYF. The CDR3 coding sequence is TGTGCCAGCAGCCCCGGCGGATTCTCTGGAAACACCATATATTTT.

A single count supports this clone. The chain recombines TRBV19 with TRBJ1-2; tentative D call: TRBD1 (6 bases). The CDR3 spans 14 residues. V dropped 5 bases and J dropped 2 bases, with 12 bases sitting between them. Germline assignment: CDR1 LNHDA and CDR2 SQIVND (reference sequence). CDR3 sequence reads: CASSRPGQNYGYTF. The CDR3 DNA is TGTGCCAGTAGTCGACCCGGACAGAACTATGGCTACACCTTC.

The chain uses TRBV25-1 and TRBJ2-5; no reliable D call. Trimming removed 1 base at V and 4 bases at J, with 7 bases between. The V gene's germline CDR1 is MGHDK and CDR2 SYGVNS. The CDR3 has 13 residues. CDR3 sequence (DNA): TGTGCCAGCAGTGAATCCCGGAGAGAGACCCAGTACTTC. This translates into CASSESRRETQYF. Drawing the rest from reference TRBV25-1 and TRBJ2-5, the complete variable domain is EADIYQTPRYLVIGTGKKITLECSQTMGHDKMYWYQQDPGMELHLIHYSYGVNSTEKGDLSSESTVSRIRTEHFPLTLESARPSHTSQYLCASSESRRETQYFGPGTRLLVL.

The chain uses TRBV16 and TRBJ1-1; D gene ambiguous. The CDR3 runs 13 residues. In germline, CDR1 is KGHSY, CDR2 FQNENV. V was shortened by 5 bases and J by 1 base, with 8 bases between the two germline ends. The CDR3 region is CASSEGTNTEAFF. The CDR3 nucleotides are TGTGCCAGCAGCGAGGGAACGAACACTGAAGCTTTCTTT.

The gene calls are TRBV11-1 and TRBJ2-3; unclear D gene. The V and J ends lost 5 bases and 2 bases respectively, with 8 bases between them. The CDR3 covers 13 residues. Germline V gene data show CDR1 as SGHAT and CDR2 as FQDESV (reference sequence). CDR3 loop: CASSREITDTQYF. The CDR3, as DNA: TGTGCCAGCAGCCGAGAAATCACAGATACGCAGTATTTT.

The rearrangement joins TRBV30 to TRBJ1-3; D is perhaps TRBD1 (5 bases). Germline CDR1 is GTSNPN and CDR2 is SVGIG (reference sequence). There are 13 residues in the CDR3. Between the trimmed V and J ends, which lost 2 bases and 4 bases, there was a span of 9 bases. CDR3 bases: TGTGCCTGGAGTCATCCAGGGGGAAACACCATATATTTT. This encodes CAWSHPGGNTIYF.

The rearrangement links TRBV21-1 to TRBJ1-6; TRBD1 was called by the table and not checked on the DNA. TRBV21-1 is tagged as a pseudogene. The CDR3 extends over 13 amino acids. The CDR3 is CASSTRTGTSLHF. The CDR3, as DNA: TGTGCCAGCAGCACAAGGACAGGGACCTCCCTCCACTTT.

The chain links TRBV6-5 to TRBJ2-1; 9 nucleotides agree with TRBD1. The V gene's germline CDR1 is MNHEY and CDR2 SVGAGI. There are 15 residues in the CDR3. The junction had 6 bases not matched to a gene; V was cut back by 5 bases and J by 4 bases. CDR3 in amino acids: CASSTDRGTYNEQFF. CDR3 DNA sequence: TGTGCCAGCAGTACTGACAGGGGGACATACAATGAGCAGTTCTTC.